This TCR beta chain was captured by sequencing in a study of cytomegalovirus exposure and HLA in healthy donors. The CDR3 has 14 amino acids. The ends lost 7 bases at V and 3 bases at J; junction bases unmatched: 5. Germline CDR1 is MNHEY and CDR2 is SMNVEV (reference sequence). Researchers ran the PCR with 60 Vbeta and 13 Jbeta primers. Original processing notes: Some 10 million of the about 80 million unique TCR beta chains counted in a later analysis were shared. Libraries were prepared by immunoSEQ multiplex PCR; TCRdb keeps only in-frame clonotypes and omits some of them. That table supplies the V and J calls and clone size; D and trimming were determined from the DNA. Seen here are 92,000 or so clones, approximately 69% observed once, and the top ten hold 20% to 25%. Study-level results: There were 150 or so TCR beta chains listed as cytomegalovirus-associated. An analysis that was carried out later associated 15,000 to 20,000 TCR beta sequences with HLA alleles at 0.05 false discovery rate.

This clone was counted a few times. The antigen remains unidentified. This sequence was found in a woman between 45 and 60 years old in good health and CMV-seropositive. Sequencing was done on a sample of PBMCs. The rearrangement joins TRBV27 to TRBJ2-1, with 8 nucleotides matching TRBD2. The CDR3 region is CASTVAGSYNEQFF. CDR3 DNA sequence: TGTGCCAGCACTGTAGCGGGGAGCTACAATGAGCAGTTCTTC.